Each of the 23 T cell receptor beta chains below was sequenced from the same sample in a study of blood T cell repertoires in COVID-19. Repertoires were generated with immunoSEQ multiplex PCR, while TCRdb's copy carries only in-frame clones and drops some. The table lists about 230,000 clones, 65% to 90% of them singletons, with roughly 12% in the top ten. Specimen: peripheral blood. Receptors were obtained from a man aged 45-65 years with COVID-19, enrolled during active disease.

This clone was seen a few times. V gene TRBV6-5 combines with J gene TRBJ1-1; D is possibly TRBD1 (6 bases). Germline CDR1 and CDR2: MNHEY and SVGAGI. The CDR3 spans 15 residues. Trimming took off 6 bases at V and 2 bases at J, with 16 bases between the two ends. The CDR3 sequence: CASRQLDSHNTEAFF. CDR3 nucleotide sequence: TGTGCCAGCAGACAATTGGACAGCCATAACACTGAAGCTTTCTTT.

V is TRBV9 and J is TRBJ2-1; 11 bases map to TRBD2. Germline lookup yields CDR1 SGDLS and CDR2 YYNGEE. J was trimmed by 4 bases and V by 5 bases; bases with no gene match: 5. This CDR3 region has 15 residues. The CDR3 region has the DNA TGTGCCAGCAGACCTAGCGGGGGGATGTACAATGAGCAGTTCTTC. Translation gives CASRPSGGMYNEQFF.

The rearrangement joins TRBV5-1 to TRBJ1-4, with a weak D call TRBD1 (5 bases). This CDR3 has 16 amino acids. Germline CDR1 SGHRS, CDR2 YFSETQ. V was trimmed by 0 bases and J by 1 base, leaving 10 bases between them. The CDR3: CASSLAGVGTNEKLFF. The CDR3 DNA follows: TGCGCCAGCAGCTTGGCGGGGGTCGGAACTAATGAAAAACTGTTTTTT.

This clone showed up just a few times. V is TRBV5-1 and J is TRBJ2-7; possibly TRBD2 for D (6 bases). V gave up 0 bases and J gave up 2 bases, with 12 bases separating them. The CDR3 spans 15 residues. CDR1 and CDR2 from the germline V gene are SGHRS and YFSETQ. The CDR3 bases are TGCGCCAGCAGCTTGGGCGGGGACCCAACCTACGAGCAGTACTTC. This codes for CASSLGGDPTYEQYF.

This chain uses TRBV10-3 with TRBJ1-2; D is undetermined. Germline values: CDR1 ENHRY, CDR2 SYGVKD. Between the trimmed V and J ends, which lost 5 bases and 6 bases, there was a span of 16 bases. The CDR3 is 14 amino acids. The CDR3 nucleotides are TGTGCCATCAGTTCTAGGTCCGGCGGTGATGGCTACACCTTC. Translation gives CAISSRSGGDGYTF.

This clone was counted once. The CDR3 nucleotides read TGTGCCAGCTCACCAGACGGGGGGGCCGCTACGCAGTATTTT. Translating it yields CASSPDGGAATQYF. The chain links TRBV18 to TRBJ2-3; 8 nucleotides agree with TRBD2. Germline lookup yields CDR1 KGHSH and CDR2 LQKENI. Losses at the gene ends were 2 bases for V and 8 bases for J; bases not matched to a gene: 6. This CDR3 region has 14 residues.

The chain uses TRBV11-2 and TRBJ2-2; 8 bases match TRBD2. The V segment lost 3 bases and the J segment 7 bases; nucleotides outside the gene matches: 10. The CDR3 loop spans 16 amino acids. Germline CDR1 SGHAT, CDR2 FQNNGV. CDR3 nucleotide sequence: TGTGCCAGCAGCTTTCCGGGACTAGTGGTGATCGGGGAGCTGTTTTTT. Translating gives CASSFPGLVVIGELFF. Supplemented by reference TRBV11-2 and TRBJ2-2, the full variable domain reads EAGVAQSPRYKIIEKRQSVAFWCNPISGHATLYWYQQILGQGPKLLIQFQNNGVVDDSQLPKDRFSAERLKGVDSTLKIQPAKLEDSAVYLCASSFPGLVVIGELFFGEGSRLTVL.

The chain is built from TRBV11-2 and TRBJ2-7, with D maybe TRBD2 (6 bases). V was trimmed by 6 bases and J by 5 bases, leaving 26 bases between them. There are 17 residues in the CDR3. CDR1 is SGHAT and CDR2 is FQNNGV in the germline V gene. In DNA, the CDR3 is TGTGCCAGCAGGCGCATCGGGGGTCTTCTATTTCGGAACGAGCAGTACTTC. Its translation is CASRRIGGLLFRNEQYF. The full variable domain, rest sourced from reference TRBV11-2 and TRBJ2-7, is EAGVAQSPRYKIIEKRQSVAFWCNPISGHATLYWYQQILGQGPKLLIQFQNNGVVDDSQLPKDRFSAERLKGVDSTLKIQPAKLEDSAVYLCASRRIGGLLFRNEQYFGPGTRLTVT.

In its sample, this clone was seen a few times. This chain links TRBV5-6 with TRBJ1-3, with D possibly being TRBD1 (6 bases). The CDR3 totals 15 residues. Trimming took off 2 bases at V and 1 base at J, with 10 bases between the two ends. CDR1 is SGHDT, CDR2 YYEEEE, per germline. The CDR3 bases are TGTGCCAGCAGCTTCGGGGGGCAGTCTGGAAACACCATATATTTT. Translated, it gives CASSFGGQSGNTIYF.

The J gene is TRBJ2-5, the V gene TRBV4-3, with 11 bases lining up with TRBD2. The germline gives CDR1 LGHNA, CDR2 YSLEER. This CDR3 contains 19 residues. V dropped 3 bases and J dropped 7; count of bases not matched to a gene: 19. The CDR3 DNA is TGCGCCAGCAGCCAGGATGGGGTAGCGGGGGGGGCCCACGGGGCGACCCAGTACTTC. This codes for CASSQDGVAGGAHGATQYF.

V usage is TRBV19 and J usage is TRBJ2-2, with TRBD1 as a possible D gene (5 bases). Germline V gene sequence: CDR1 LNHDA, CDR2 SQIVND (reference sequence). The CDR3 extends over 15 amino acids. V was shortened by 4 bases and J by 7 bases, with 16 bases between the two germline ends. The CDR3 DNA sequence: TGTGCCAGTAGTACTACAGGCTACCTGGGCGGGGAGCTGTTTTTT. Encoded protein: CASSTTGYLGGELFF.

The J gene is TRBJ1-4, the V gene TRBV28; TRBD1 might be the D (6 bases). The CDR3 is 14 amino acids. Germline V lookup: CDR1 MDHEN, CDR2 SYDVKM. Trimming took off 5 bases at V and 4 bases at J, with 11 bases between the two ends. CDR3 DNA: TGTGCCAGCAGTCCCGGACAGAGTAATGAAAAACTGTTTTTT. Its translation: CASSPGQSNEKLFF. The whole variable domain, filled in from reference TRBV28 and TRBJ1-4, reads DVKVTQSSRYLVKRTGEKVFLECVQDMDHENMFWYRQDPGLGLRLIYFSYDVKMKEKGDIPEGYSVSREKKERFSLILESASTNQTSMYLCASSPGQSNEKLFFGSGTQLSVL.

This sequence joins TRBV18 and TRBJ2-1; 7 bases align to TRBD2. CDR3 length: 15 residues. Germline lookup yields CDR1 KGHSH and CDR2 LQKENI. The V segment lost 3 bases and the J segment 0 bases; nucleotides outside the gene matches: 2. DNA for the CDR3: TGTGCCAGCTCACCCGGGGGGACCTCCTACAATGAGCAGTTCTTC. Translated: CASSPGGTSYNEQFF.

CDR3 coding DNA: TGTGCCAGCAGCCTGCCGATGGGGGGTGGCTACACCTTC. It is translated as CASSLPMGGGYTF. This rearrangement joins TRBV5-4 to TRBJ1-2, with D perhaps matching TRBD1 (5 bases). The CDR3 is 13 amino acids. V dropped 4 bases and J dropped 7 bases, with 14 bases sitting between them. Germline CDR1 is SGHNT and CDR2 is YYREEE (reference sequence).

This clone appeared a single time. V and J are TRBV27 and TRBJ1-1; the match to TRBD1 covers 9 bases. The length of the CDR3 is 13 residues. Germline V lookup: CDR1 MNHEY, CDR2 SMNVEV (reference sequence). With 6 bases clipped from V and 5 bases from J, the junction kept 4 bases outside the gene matches. CDR3 DNA sequence: TGTGCCAGCAGCCTACAGGGGGCAACTGAAGCTTTCTTT. It yields the protein CASSLQGATEAFF.

This chain uses TRBV5-1 with TRBJ2-3; 9 bases align to TRBD2. The trim removed 6 bases at V and 3 bases at J, leaving 5 bases unmatched. This CDR3 comprises 14 residues. Per the germline V gene, CDR1 is SGHRS and CDR2 is YFSETQ. The CDR3 is CASKGGGATDTQYF. Written as DNA, the CDR3 is TGCGCCAGCAAGGGCGGGGGGGCGACAGATACGCAGTATTTT.

This clone was seen just once. The V call is TRBV11-3, the J call TRBJ2-3; 10 bases fit TRBD2. The trim removed 1 base at V and 2 bases at J, leaving 3 bases unmatched. CDR3 length: 16 residues. The germline CDR1 and CDR2 sequences are SGHNT and YENEEA. The CDR3 sequence is CASSLGTSGPTDTQYF. Written as DNA, the CDR3 is TGTGCCAGCAGCTTAGGGACTAGCGGACCCACAGATACGCAGTATTTT. The entire variable domain, with the rest obtained from reference TRBV11-3 and TRBJ2-3, is as follows: EAGVVQSPRYKIIEKKQPVAFWCNPISGHNTLYWYLQNLGQGPELLIRYENEEAVDDSQLPKDRFSAERLKGVDSTLKIQPAELGDSAVYLCASSLGTSGPTDTQYFGPGTRLTVL.

CDR3 DNA: TGTGCCAGCAGCGTAGAAGCTGCGCCCTACGAGCAGTACTTC. This translates into CASSVEAAPYEQYF. V is TRBV9 and J is TRBJ2-7; unclear D gene. V lost 0 bases and J 2 bases, leaving 9 bases between the germline ends. The CDR3 loop spans 14 amino acids. Germline CDR1 reads SGDLS; CDR2 reads YYNGEE.

The chain links TRBV18 to TRBJ2-4; a possible D gene is TRBD2 (5 bases). This CDR3 comprises 15 residues. Germline V lookup: CDR1 KGHSH, CDR2 LQKENI. Trimming cost V 8 bases and J 0 bases, with 14 bases left between them. The CDR3 DNA reads as TGTGCCAGCCCAGGTACTAGTGAAGCCAAAAACATTCAGTACTTC. Its translation: CASPGTSEAKNIQYF.

The genes are TRBV2 and TRBJ2-7, with D possibly matching TRBD2 (5 bases). V was shortened by 6 bases and J by 2 bases, with 17 bases between the two germline ends. The V gene's germline CDR1 is SNHLY and CDR2 FYNNEI. This CDR3 region has 15 residues. In DNA, the CDR3 is TGTGCCAGCAGGACAAGGGTACTAGACACCTACGAGCAGTACTTC. This encodes CASRTRVLDTYEQYF.

The chain uses TRBV28 and TRBJ2-7; no definite D call. CDR3 size: 15 residues. V lost 2 bases to trimming and J lost 4 bases, with 15 bases between them. CDR1 MDHEN and CDR2 SYDVKM come from the germline V gene. The CDR3 DNA sequence: TGTGCCAGCAGTTTAGGCGGCTACGCCAAATACGAGCAGTACTTC. Amino acid sequence: CASSLGGYAKYEQYF.

The chain joins TRBV15 to TRBJ1-4; no reliable D call. The germline V gene has CDR1 LNHNV and CDR2 YYDKDF (reference sequence). This CDR3 region has 14 residues. V lost 6 bases to trimming and J lost 0 bases, with 8 bases between them. CDR3 amino acids: CATSSFATNEKLFF. DNA of the CDR3: TGTGCCACCAGTAGTTTTGCAACTAATGAAAAACTGTTTTTT.

The DNA of the CDR3 is TGTGCCAGTAGTACCTCCGGGACAGAAGCTTTCTTT. It yields the protein CASSTSGTEAFF. This chain connects TRBV19 to TRBJ1-1; D possibly corresponds to TRBD1 (6 bases). Trimming left V 4 bases short and J 8 bases short, with 11 bases between. The CDR3 length is 12 residues. Germline values: CDR1 LNHDA, CDR2 SQIVND (reference sequence). Based on the CDR3 plus reference TRBV19 and TRBJ1-1, the full variable domain is DGGITQSPKYLFRKEGQNVTLSCEQNLNHDAMYWYRQDPGQGLRLIYYSQIVNDFQKGDIAEGYSVSREKKESFPLTVTSAQKNPTAFYLCASSTSGTEAFFGQGTRLTVV.